This T cell receptor beta chain stems from a study of CXCR3-negative and CXCR3-positive naive CD8 T cells. Study-wide results and limits: CXCR3-negative naive cells had less hydrophobic TRB CDR3s than did CXCR3-positive naive cells. Naive CXCR3-positive and CXCR3-negative cells shared similar TRBV-TRBJ usage, unlike memory cells.

Researchers prepared the TRB cDNA libraries using 5' RACE with UMI labels. TCRdb reprocessed the 5' RACE reads and stores each CDR3 protein as one record, lacking DNA. The sample includes 6,900 or so distinct CDR3 sequences. Germline-derived CDR1 and CDR2 are KGHDR and SFDVKD. CDR3 length: 14 residues. CD45RO-CCR7+CD27+CD95- cells counted as naive CD8+ T cells. By frequency, this clonotype is medium-sized (0.01 to 0.1%). What it recognizes is unknown. This receptor was identified in a human donor in good health. Some clones in this sample may be carry-over from other donors' samples. The specimen sequenced was naive CXCR3+ CD8+ T cells from blood. Subset of the sample: CD45RO-CCR7+CD27+CD95- naive CD8+ T cells expressing CXCR3 (TNR3+). The V and J genes are TRBV24-1 and TRBJ2-3; TCRdb lists TRBD1, though no DNA is available to test this call. The chain's CDR3 is CATMRQGESDTQYF.